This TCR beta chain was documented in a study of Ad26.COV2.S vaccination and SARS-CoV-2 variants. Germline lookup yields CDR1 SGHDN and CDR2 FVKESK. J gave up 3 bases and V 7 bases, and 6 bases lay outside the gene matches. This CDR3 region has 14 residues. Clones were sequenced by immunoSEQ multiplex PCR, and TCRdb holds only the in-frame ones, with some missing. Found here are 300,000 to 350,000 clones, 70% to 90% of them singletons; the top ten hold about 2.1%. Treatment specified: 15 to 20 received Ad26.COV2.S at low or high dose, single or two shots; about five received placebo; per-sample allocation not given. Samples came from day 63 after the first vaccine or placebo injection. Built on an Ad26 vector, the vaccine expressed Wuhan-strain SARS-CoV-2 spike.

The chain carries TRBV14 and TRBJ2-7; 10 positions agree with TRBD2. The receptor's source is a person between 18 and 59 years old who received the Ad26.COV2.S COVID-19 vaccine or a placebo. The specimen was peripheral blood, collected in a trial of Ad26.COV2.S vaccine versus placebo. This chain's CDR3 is CASNRAGGSYEQYF. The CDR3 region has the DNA TGTGCCAGCAACCGAGCGGGGGGGAGCTACGAGCAGTACTTC.